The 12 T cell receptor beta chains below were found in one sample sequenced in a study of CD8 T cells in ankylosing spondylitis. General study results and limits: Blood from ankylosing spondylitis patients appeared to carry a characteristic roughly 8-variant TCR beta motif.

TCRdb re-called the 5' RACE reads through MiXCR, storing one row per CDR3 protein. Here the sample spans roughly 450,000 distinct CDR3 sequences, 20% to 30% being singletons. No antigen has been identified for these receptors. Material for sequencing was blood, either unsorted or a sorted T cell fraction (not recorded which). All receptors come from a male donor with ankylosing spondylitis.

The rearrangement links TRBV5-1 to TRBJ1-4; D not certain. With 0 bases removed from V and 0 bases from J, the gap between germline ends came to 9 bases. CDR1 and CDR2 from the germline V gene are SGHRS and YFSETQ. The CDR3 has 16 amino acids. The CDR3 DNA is TGCGCCAGCAGCTTGGACCCAGAGACAACTAATGAAAAACTGTTTTTT. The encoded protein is CASSLDPETTNEKLFF.

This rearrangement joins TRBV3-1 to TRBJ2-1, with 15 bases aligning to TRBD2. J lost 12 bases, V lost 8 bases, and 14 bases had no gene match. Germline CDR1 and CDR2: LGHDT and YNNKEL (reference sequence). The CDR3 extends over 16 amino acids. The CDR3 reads CASSLTGTSGRTGQFF. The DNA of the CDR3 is TGTGCCAGCTCCCTAACCGGGACTAGCGGGAGGACGGGGCAGTTCTTC.

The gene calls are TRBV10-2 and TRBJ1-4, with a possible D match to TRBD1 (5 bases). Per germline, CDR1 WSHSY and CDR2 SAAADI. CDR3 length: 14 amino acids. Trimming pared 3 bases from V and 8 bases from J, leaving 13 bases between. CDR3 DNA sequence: TGCGCCAGCAGTGACAGGGATCTGGAAGAAAAACTGTTTTTT. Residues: CASSDRDLEEKLFF.

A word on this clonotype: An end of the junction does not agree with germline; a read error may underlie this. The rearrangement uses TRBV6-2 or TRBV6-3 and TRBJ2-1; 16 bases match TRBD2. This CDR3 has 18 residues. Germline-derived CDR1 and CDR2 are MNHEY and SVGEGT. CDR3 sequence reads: CACSSGLAGGLAYNEQFF. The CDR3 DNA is TGTGCCTGCAGTTCGGGACTAGCGGGAGGGCTAGCCTACAATGAGCAGTTCTTC.

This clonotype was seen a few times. CDR3 in DNA: TGTGCCACCAGCAGAGCTTATTTTTCCTACGAGCAGTACGTC. Its translation is CATSRAYFSYEQYV. This chain connects TRBV15 to TRBJ2-7; no clear D gene. This CDR3 comprises 14 residues. V was pared by 1 base and J by 1 base, with 8 bases between. Looked up from germline, CDR1 is LNHNV and CDR2 is YYDKDF (reference sequence).

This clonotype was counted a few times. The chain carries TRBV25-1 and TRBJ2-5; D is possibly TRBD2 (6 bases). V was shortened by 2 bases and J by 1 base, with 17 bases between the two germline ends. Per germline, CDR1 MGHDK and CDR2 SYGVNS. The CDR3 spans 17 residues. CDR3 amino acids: CASSEVYPLSGQETQYF. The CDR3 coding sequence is TGTGCCAGCAGTGAAGTCTATCCCCTTAGCGGCCAAGAGACCCAGTACTTC.

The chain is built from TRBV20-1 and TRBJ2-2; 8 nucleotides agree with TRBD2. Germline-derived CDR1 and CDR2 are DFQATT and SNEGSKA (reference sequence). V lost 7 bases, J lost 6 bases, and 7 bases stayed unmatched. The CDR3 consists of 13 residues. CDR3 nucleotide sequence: TGCAGTGGATCCGCGGGAGGAGCCGGGGAGCTGTTTTTT. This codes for CSGSAGGAGELFF.

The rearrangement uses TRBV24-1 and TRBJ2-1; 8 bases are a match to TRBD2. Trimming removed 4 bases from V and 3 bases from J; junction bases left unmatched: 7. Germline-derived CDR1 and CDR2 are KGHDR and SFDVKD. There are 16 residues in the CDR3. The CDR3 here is CATSDPGLESYNEQFF. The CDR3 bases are TGTGCCACCAGTGACCCGGGACTAGAGAGCTACAATGAGCAGTTCTTC.

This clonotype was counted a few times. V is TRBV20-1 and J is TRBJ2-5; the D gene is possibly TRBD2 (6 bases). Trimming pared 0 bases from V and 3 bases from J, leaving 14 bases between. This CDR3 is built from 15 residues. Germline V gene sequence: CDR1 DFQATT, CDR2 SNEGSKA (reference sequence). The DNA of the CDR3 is TGCAGTGCTAGAGATCTTGCGGGGTTAAAAGAGACCCAGTACTTC. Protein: CSARDLAGLKETQYF.

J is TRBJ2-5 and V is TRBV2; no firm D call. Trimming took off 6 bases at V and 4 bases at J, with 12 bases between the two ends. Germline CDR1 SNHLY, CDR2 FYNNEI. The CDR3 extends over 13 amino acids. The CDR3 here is CASSLGWTETQYF. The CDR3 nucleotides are TGTGCCAGCAGCCTCGGGTGGACAGAGACCCAGTACTTC.

CDR3 coding DNA: TGTGCCATCAGTGCGACTAGGAGGGACCCGGTCGGGGAGCTGTTTTTT. It specifies CAISATRRDPVGELFF. The V call is TRBV10-3, the J call TRBJ2-2; possible D gene TRBD2, 6 bases. Trimming removed 4 bases at V and 7 bases at J, with 19 bases between. Germline CDR1 ENHRY, CDR2 SYGVKD. The CDR3 length is 16 residues.

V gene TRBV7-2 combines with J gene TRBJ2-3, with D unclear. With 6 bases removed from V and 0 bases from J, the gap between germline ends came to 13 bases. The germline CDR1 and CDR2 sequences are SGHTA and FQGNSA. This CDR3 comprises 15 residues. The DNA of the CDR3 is TGTGCCAGCAGTTCCATAGCTGTTAGCACAGATACGCAGTATTTT. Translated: CASSSIAVSTDTQYF.